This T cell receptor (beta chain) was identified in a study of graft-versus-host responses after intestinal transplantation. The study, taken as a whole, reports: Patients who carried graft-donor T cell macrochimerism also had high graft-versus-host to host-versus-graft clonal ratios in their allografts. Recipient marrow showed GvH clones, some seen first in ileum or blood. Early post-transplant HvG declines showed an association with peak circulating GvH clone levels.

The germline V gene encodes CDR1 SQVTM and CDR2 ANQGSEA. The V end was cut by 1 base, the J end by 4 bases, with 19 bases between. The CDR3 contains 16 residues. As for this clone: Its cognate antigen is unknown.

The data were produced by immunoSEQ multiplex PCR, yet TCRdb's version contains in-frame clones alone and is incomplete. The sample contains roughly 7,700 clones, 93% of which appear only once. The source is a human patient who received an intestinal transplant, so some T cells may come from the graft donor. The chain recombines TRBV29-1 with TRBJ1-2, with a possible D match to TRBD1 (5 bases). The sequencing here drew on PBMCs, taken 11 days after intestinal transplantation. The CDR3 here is CSVEGGRLLTLYGYTF. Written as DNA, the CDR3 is TGCAGCGTTGAAGGGGGCAGACTCTTAACTCTCTATGGCTACACCTTC.